These 10 T cell receptor beta chains were sequenced from one sample in a study of cytotoxic CD8 clonotypes in ibrutinib-treated CLL. Profiling relied on immunoSEQ multiplex PCR, and the TCRdb table lists in-frame clones only, not all of them. This table has more than 300,000 clones, 80% appearing once. Sequenced here: PBMCs, sampled before ibrutinib treatment. These receptors were taken from a human donor with chronic lymphocytic leukemia.

J is TRBJ1-1 and V is TRBV4-3; D gene uncertain. The CDR3 is made up of 15 amino acids. The V gene lost 1 base and the J gene lost 0 bases, with 9 bases spanning the gap. Germline CDR1 reads LGHNA; CDR2 reads YSLEER. DNA of the CDR3: TGCGCCAGCAGCCAAGTGTCCCAATTGAACACTGAAGCTTTCTTT. This codes for CASSQVSQLNTEAFF.

This clone appeared a few times. The chain is built from TRBV9 and TRBJ2-3, with D possibly matching TRBD2 (7 bases). This CDR3 is 17 amino acids long. V was cut by 4 bases and J by 2 bases, with 20 bases left in between. The germline gives CDR1 SGDLS, CDR2 YYNGEE. The CDR3 nucleotides are TGTGCCAGCAGCAGAGAGGGGGGGCGTGGATACACAGATACGCAGTATTTT. Its protein product is CASSREGGRGYTDTQYF.

This chain connects TRBV30 to TRBJ2-3; 7 bases match TRBD2. Germline CDR1 GTSNPN, CDR2 SVGIG (reference sequence). After removal of 0 bases from V and 0 bases from J, the junction contained 3 bases not matched to a gene. This CDR3 comprises 15 residues. Written as DNA, the CDR3 is TGTGCCTGGAGTGTGAGCGGGGCTAGCACAGATACGCAGTATTTT. This gives the protein CAWSVSGASTDTQYF. The full variable domain, completed using reference TRBV30 and TRBJ2-3, is SQTIHQWPATLVQPVGSPLSLECTVEGTSNPNLYWYRQAAGRGLQLLFYSVGIGQISSEVPQNLSASRPQDRQFILSSKKLLLSDSGFYLCAWSVSGASTDTQYFGPGTRLTVL.

The genes are TRBV6-5 and TRBJ2-3, with a possible D match to TRBD1 (5 bases). V was trimmed by 1 base and J by 0 bases, leaving 8 bases between them. The germline V gene has CDR1 MNHEY and CDR2 SVGAGI. This CDR3 has 15 amino acids. CDR3 sequence: CASSYWGISTDTQYF. CDR3 coding DNA: TGTGCCAGCAGTTACTGGGGCATTAGCACAGATACGCAGTATTTT.

The CDR3, as DNA: TGTGCCAGTAGTATCGGCGGTACGGGTGATACGCAGTATTTT. Protein: CASSIGGTGDTQYF. The chain couples TRBV19 to TRBJ2-3; D is uncertain. The CDR3 runs 14 residues. Trimming removed 3 bases at V and 6 bases at J, with 13 bases between. Germline V gene data show CDR1 as LNHDA and CDR2 as SQIVND (reference sequence).

The chain carries TRBV2 and TRBJ1-1; TRBD1 aligns across 7 bases. Germline CDR1 reads SNHLY; CDR2 reads FYNNEI. With V trimmed by 6 bases and J by 5 bases, 6 bases remained unmatched. The CDR3 has 13 residues. The CDR3 coding sequence is TGTGCCAGCAGGGTGACAGGGATTACTGAAGCTTTCTTT. Residues: CASRVTGITEAFF.

This clone was recorded only once. The V gene is TRBV7-6, the J gene TRBJ1-1, with 8 positions matching TRBD1. This CDR3 has 17 amino acids. V was clipped by 7 bases and J by 3 bases; unmatched bases: 16. Looked up from germline, CDR1 is SGHVS and CDR2 is FNYEAQ. This CDR3 is CASTPEQGAHEDTEAFF. Here the CDR3 DNA reads TGTGCCAGCACCCCCGAGCAGGGGGCCCATGAAGACACTGAAGCTTTCTTT.

This rearrangement joins TRBV9 to TRBJ1-2, with unresolved D. Germline V gives CDR1 SGDLS, CDR2 YYNGEE. The length of the CDR3 is 18 residues. Trimming pared 4 bases from V and 4 bases from J, leaving 26 bases between. In nucleotides, the CDR3 is TGTGCCAGCAGCCCCAGGCCGGGAGTGAGGGCATTCGCCTATGGCTACACCTTC. Translating it yields CASSPRPGVRAFAYGYTF.

The V and J genes are TRBV15 and TRBJ2-1; 7 positions match TRBD2. CDR1 LNHNV and CDR2 YYDKDF come from the germline V gene (reference sequence). The CDR3 covers 17 residues. The V and J ends lost 1 base and 5 bases, in that order; junction bases with no gene match: 11. The CDR3 region is CATSRVELAGVNNEQFF. Written as DNA, the CDR3 is TGTGCCACCAGCAGAGTAGAGCTGGCGGGGGTAAACAATGAGCAGTTCTTC. The entire variable domain, with the rest obtained from reference TRBV15 and TRBJ2-1, is as follows: DAMVIQNPRYQVTQFGKPVTLSCSQTLNHNVMYWYQQKSSQAPKLLFHYYDKDFNNEADTPDNFQSRRPNTSFCFLDIRSPGLGDTAMYLCATSRVELAGVNNEQFFGPGTRLTVL.

V and J are TRBV5-1 and TRBJ2-2, with 16 bases lining up with TRBD2. The V gene's germline CDR1 is SGHRS and CDR2 YFSETQ. The CDR3 extends over 17 amino acids. V dropped 7 bases and J dropped 5; count of bases not matched to a gene: 8. In DNA form, the CDR3 reads TGCGCCAGCGCAGGGACTAGCGGGAGGGCCGGGACCGGGGAGCTGTTTTTT. Encoded protein: CASAGTSGRAGTGELFF.